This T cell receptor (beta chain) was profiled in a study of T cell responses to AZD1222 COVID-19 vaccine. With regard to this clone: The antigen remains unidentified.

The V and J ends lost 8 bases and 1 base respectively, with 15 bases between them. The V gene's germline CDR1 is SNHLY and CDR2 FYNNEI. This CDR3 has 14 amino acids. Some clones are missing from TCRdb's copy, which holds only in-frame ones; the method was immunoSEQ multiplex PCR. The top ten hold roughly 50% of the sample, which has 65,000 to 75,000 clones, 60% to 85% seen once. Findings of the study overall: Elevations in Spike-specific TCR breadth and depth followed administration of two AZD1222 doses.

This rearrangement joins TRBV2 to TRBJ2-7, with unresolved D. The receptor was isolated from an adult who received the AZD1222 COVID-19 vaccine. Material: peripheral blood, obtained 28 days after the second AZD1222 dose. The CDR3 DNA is TGTGCCAGCGCATTTAGGGCGGAATCCTACGAGCAGTACTTC. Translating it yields CASAFRAESYEQYF.